These T cell receptor beta chains were read from a single sample in a study of T cells in pancreatic ductal adenocarcinoma. Data came from immunoSEQ multiplex PCR; TCRdb stores just in-frame clones and leaves some out. The sample records about 11,000 clones, 80% to 90% being singletons. The sequenced sample was PBMCs. The receptors stem from a human donor with pancreatic ductal adenocarcinoma. Both conserved end residues are part of each CDR3. Each record gives: J gene, D gene, V gene, clone size, CDR3 protein, CDR3 DNA. The D gene is left open where the match is weak. Clone size is given for some rows only: seen once, a few or many times, or a class if the clone is expanded.

J: TRBJ2-7; D: NA; V: TRBV30; size: NA; CDR3: CAWSVTPYEQYF; DNA: TGTGCCTGGAGTGTAACCCCATACGAGCAGTACTTC
J: TRBJ2-5; D: NA; V: TRBV4-2; size: NA; CDR3: CASSPGSQETQYF; DNA: TGTGCCAGCAGCCCTGGATCCCAAGAGACCCAGTACTTC
J: TRBJ2-1; D: TRBD2; V: TRBV28; size: NA; CDR3: CASSGTIHEQFF; DNA: TGTGCCAGCAGTGGGACTATCCATGAGCAGTTCTTC
J: TRBJ1-6; D: NA; V: TRBV9; size: NA; CDR3: CASSVIGVNSPLHF; DNA: TGTGCCAGCAGCGTGATAGGAGTTAATTCACCCCTCCACTTT
J: TRBJ2-1; D: TRBD1; V: TRBV7-9; size: once; CDR3: CASSVGTGVNEQFF; DNA: TGTGCCAGCAGCGTCGGGACAGGCGTCAATGAGCAGTTCTTC
J: TRBJ2-5; D: NA; V: TRBV19; size: NA; CDR3: CASSIGVGAEEETQYF; DNA: TGTGCCAGTAGTATAGGTGTAGGGGCGGAGGAAGAGACCCAGTACTTC
J: TRBJ2-2; D: NA; V: TRBV10-3; size: once; CDR3: CATRTGANTGELFF; DNA: TGTGCCACCCGAACAGGCGCGAACACCGGGGAGCTGTTTTTT
J: TRBJ2-2; D: NA; V: TRBV7-8; size: NA; CDR3: CASSWRDSNTGELFF; DNA: TGTGCCAGCAGTTGGAGGGACAGTAACACCGGGGAGCTGTTTTTT
J: TRBJ2-1; D: NA; V: TRBV12-1; size: NA; CDR3: CASSLTGVIPYNEQFF; DNA: TGTGCCAGCAGCTTAACGGGGGTGATCCCCTACAATGAGCAGTTCTTC
J: TRBJ2-7; D: TRBD2; V: TRBV4-3; size: NA; CDR3: CASSQGTSGVPYEQYF; DNA: TGCGCCAGCAGCCAAGGGACTAGCGGCGTACCCTACGAGCAGTACTTC
J: TRBJ2-5; D: TRBD2; V: TRBV11-2; size: NA; CDR3: CASSLDRGGQETQYF; DNA: TGTGCCAGCAGCTTAGATCGGGGGGGGCAAGAGACCCAGTACTTC
J: TRBJ1-5; D: NA; V: TRBV27; size: NA; CDR3: CASSLRTPYSNQPQHF; DNA: TGTGCCAGCAGTTTGCGGACACCTTATAGCAATCAGCCCCAGCATTTT
J: TRBJ2-2; D: NA; V: TRBV7-9; size: once; CDR3: CASSKKMRGELFF; DNA: TGTGCCAGCAGCAAAAAAATGCGGGGGGAGCTGTTTTTT
J: TRBJ2-7; D: TRBD1; V: TRBV19; size: NA; CDR3: CASRGQGVREQYF; DNA: TGTGCCAGCCGCGGACAGGGGGTTCGCGAGCAGTACTTC
J: TRBJ2-1; D: TRBD2; V: TRBV9; size: few; CDR3: CASSLRDYPYNEQFF; DNA: TGTGCCAGCAGCCTCCGGGACTACCCCTACAATGAGCAGTTCTTC
J: TRBJ2-5; D: NA; V: TRBV19; size: NA; CDR3: CASSMWSGGQETQYF; DNA: TGTGCCAGTAGTATGTGGAGTGGTGGGCAAGAGACCCAGTACTTC
J: TRBJ1-2; D: TRBD1; V: TRBV19; size: NA; CDR3: CASSIPTGENYGYTF; DNA: TGTGCCAGTAGTATCCCGACAGGGGAGAACTATGGCTACACCTTC
J: TRBJ1-1; D: NA; V: TRBV19; size: NA; CDR3: CASSADSDSKGLTEAFF; DNA: TGTGCCAGTAGTGCCGACTCTGACAGTAAGGGTCTAACTGAAGCTTTCTTT
J: TRBJ1-5; D: TRBD1; V: TRBV19; size: NA; CDR3: CASIGQGNNQPQHF; DNA: TGTGCCAGTATAGGACAGGGGAACAATCAGCCCCAGCATTTT